This TCR beta chain was captured by sequencing in a study of cytomegalovirus exposure and HLA in healthy donors. Broader study findings: It was likely that a cluster of highly shared sequence variants was a sequencing artifact.

Deletions cut 3 bases from V and 6 bases from J, with 16 bases between. This CDR3 is built from 15 residues. Per germline, CDR1 SGHVS and CDR2 FQNEAQ. Remarks on this clone: Its target is not known.

The PCR contained 60 Vbeta and 13 Jbeta primers. Generated by immunoSEQ multiplex PCR, the TCRdb table keeps only in-frame clones and is missing some. The table records 180,000 or so clones, roughly 80% of them present only once. J is TRBJ2-3 and V is TRBV7-8; a weak D match, TRBD1 (5 bases). This sequence originates from a girl under 18 in good health and CMV-seropositive. The sample consisted of PBMCs. The CDR3 region is CASSFQGAFSDTQYF. Here the CDR3 DNA reads TGTGCCAGCAGCTTTCAGGGTGCTTTCTCCGATACGCAGTATTTT. Looking up the rest from reference TRBV7-8 and TRBJ2-3 gives the full variable domain: GAGVSQSPRYKVAKRGQDVALRCDPISGHVSLFWYQQALGQGPEFLTYFQNEAQLDKSGLPSDRFFAERPEGSVSTLKIQRTQQEDSAVYLCASSFQGAFSDTQYFGPGTRLTVL.